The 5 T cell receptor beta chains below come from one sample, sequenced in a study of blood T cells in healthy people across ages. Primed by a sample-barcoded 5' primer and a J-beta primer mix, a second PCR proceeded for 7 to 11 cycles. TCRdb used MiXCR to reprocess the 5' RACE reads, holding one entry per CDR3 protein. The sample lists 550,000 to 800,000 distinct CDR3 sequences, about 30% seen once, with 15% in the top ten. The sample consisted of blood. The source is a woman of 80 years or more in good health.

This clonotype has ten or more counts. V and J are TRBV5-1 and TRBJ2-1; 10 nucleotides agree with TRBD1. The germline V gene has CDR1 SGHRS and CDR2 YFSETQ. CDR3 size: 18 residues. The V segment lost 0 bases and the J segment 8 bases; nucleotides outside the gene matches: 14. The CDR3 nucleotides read TGCGCCAGCAGCTTGGCCGGGCTGACAGGGGGCATTTCGCATGAGCAGTTCTTC. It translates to CASSLAGLTGGISHEQFF.

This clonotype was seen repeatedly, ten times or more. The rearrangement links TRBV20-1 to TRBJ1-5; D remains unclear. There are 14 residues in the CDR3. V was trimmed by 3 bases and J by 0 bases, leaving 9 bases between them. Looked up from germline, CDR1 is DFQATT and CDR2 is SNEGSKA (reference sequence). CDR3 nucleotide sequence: TGCAGTGCTAGGGCGGACTATAGCAATCAGCCCCAGCATTTT. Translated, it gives CSARADYSNQPQHF.

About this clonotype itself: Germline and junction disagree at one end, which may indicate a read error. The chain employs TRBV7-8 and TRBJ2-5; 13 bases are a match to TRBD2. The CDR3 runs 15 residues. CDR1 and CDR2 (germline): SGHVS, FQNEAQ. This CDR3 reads CANSHRLAGGNEQYF. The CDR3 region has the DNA TGTGCCAACAGCCACAGACTAGCGGGGGGCAATGAGCAGTACTTC.

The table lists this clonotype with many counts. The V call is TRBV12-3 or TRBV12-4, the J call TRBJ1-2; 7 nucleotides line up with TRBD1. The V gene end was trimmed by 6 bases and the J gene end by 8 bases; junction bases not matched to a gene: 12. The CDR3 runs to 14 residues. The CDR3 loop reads CASRDRVRTGGYTF. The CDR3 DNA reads TGTGCCAGCAGAGACAGGGTTAGGACGGGGGGCTACACCTTC.

CDR3: CATSDPGQVGALETQYF. DNA for the CDR3: TGTGCCACCAGTGACCCTGGACAGGTGGGGGCCTTGGAGACCCAGTACTTC. The V and J genes are TRBV24-1 and TRBJ2-5; 7 nucleotides agree with TRBD1. The germline V gene has CDR1 KGHDR and CDR2 SFDVKD. The ends lost 4 bases at V and 5 bases at J; junction bases unmatched: 15. CDR3 size: 17 residues.